This TCR beta chain was sequenced for a study of persistence of HIV-infected CD4 T cells. Study conclusions and caveats: CMV- and Gag-responding cells had lower TCRbeta richness than CD3/CD28-responding cells.

The libraries were made with immunoSEQ version 4 in survey mode. Some clones are missing from TCRdb's copy, which holds only in-frame ones; the method was immunoSEQ multiplex PCR. There are about 46,000 clones in the sample; 85% to 90% occur only once, and 3.3% lies in the top ten. Germline CDR1 is KGHSH and CDR2 is LQKENI. The germline V and J ends were trimmed by 5 bases and 8 bases, with 15 bases remaining between them. The CDR3 consists of 13 residues. In regard to this clone: What it binds is unknown.

Anti-CD3/anti-CD28 beads served as a nonspecific positive control stimulus. Responding CD4+ T cells were sorted by upregulation of both CD40 ligand and CD69. The sequence was collected from an adult woman with HIV who was CMV-seropositive. Sequenced material: CD4+ T cells sorted from PBMCs after approximately 20-hour stimulation, taken from a patient who received antiretroviral therapy. This chain connects TRBV18 to TRBJ1-1; TRBD1 is a possible D gene (6 bases). The CDR3 loop is CASSFDRRREAFF. CDR3 nucleotides: TGTGCCAGCTCATTCGACAGGCGGAGGGAAGCTTTCTTT.